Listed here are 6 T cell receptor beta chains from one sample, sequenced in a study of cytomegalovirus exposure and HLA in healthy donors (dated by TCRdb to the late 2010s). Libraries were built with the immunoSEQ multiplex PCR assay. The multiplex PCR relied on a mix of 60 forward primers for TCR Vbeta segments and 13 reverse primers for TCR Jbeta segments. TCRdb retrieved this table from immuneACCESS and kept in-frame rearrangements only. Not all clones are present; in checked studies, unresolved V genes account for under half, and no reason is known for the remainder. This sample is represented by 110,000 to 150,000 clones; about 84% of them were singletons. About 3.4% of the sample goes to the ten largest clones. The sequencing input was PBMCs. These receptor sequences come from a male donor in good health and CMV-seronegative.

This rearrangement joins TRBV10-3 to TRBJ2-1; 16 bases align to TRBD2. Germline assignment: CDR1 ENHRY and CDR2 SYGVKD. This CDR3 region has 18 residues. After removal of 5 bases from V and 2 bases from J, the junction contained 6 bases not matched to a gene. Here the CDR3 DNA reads TGTGCCATCAGTTCCGGGACTAGCGGGAGGGTCACCTACAATGAGCAGTTCTTC. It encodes CAISSGTSGRVTYNEQFF.

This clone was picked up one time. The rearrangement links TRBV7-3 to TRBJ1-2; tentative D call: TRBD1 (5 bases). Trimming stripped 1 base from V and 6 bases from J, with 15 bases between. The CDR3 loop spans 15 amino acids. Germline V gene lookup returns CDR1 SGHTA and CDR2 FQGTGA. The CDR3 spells CASSLNTWGDDGYTF. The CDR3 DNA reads TGTGCCAGCAGCTTAAATACCTGGGGGGACGATGGCTACACCTTC.

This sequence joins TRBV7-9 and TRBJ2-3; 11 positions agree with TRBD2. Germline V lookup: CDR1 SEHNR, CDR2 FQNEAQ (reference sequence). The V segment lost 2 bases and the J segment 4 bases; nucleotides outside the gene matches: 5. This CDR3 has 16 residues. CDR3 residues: CASSLPTSGISDTQYF. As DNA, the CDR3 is TGTGCCAGCAGCTTACCGACTAGCGGGATTTCAGATACGCAGTATTTT.

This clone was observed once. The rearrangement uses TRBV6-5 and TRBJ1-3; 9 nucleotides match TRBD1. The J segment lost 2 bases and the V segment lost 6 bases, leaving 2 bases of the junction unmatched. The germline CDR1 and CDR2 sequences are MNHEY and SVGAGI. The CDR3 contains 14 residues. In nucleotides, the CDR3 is TGTGCCAGCAGAACAGGGGGCCCTGGAAACACCATATATTTT. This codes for CASRTGGPGNTIYF.

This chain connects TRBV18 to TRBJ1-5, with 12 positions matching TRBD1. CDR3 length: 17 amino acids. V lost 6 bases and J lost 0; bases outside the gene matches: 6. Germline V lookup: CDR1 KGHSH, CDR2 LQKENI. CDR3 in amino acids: CASSRDRGPNSNQPQHF. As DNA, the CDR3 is TGTGCCAGCTCCAGGGACAGGGGGCCTAATAGCAATCAGCCCCAGCATTTT.

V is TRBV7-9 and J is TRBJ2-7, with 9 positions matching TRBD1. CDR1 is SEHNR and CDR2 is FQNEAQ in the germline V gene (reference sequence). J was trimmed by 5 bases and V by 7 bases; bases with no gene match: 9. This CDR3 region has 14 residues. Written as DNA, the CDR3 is TGTGCCAGCACCCTAGGGACAGGGAACAACGAGCAGTACTTC. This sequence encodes CASTLGTGNNEQYF.